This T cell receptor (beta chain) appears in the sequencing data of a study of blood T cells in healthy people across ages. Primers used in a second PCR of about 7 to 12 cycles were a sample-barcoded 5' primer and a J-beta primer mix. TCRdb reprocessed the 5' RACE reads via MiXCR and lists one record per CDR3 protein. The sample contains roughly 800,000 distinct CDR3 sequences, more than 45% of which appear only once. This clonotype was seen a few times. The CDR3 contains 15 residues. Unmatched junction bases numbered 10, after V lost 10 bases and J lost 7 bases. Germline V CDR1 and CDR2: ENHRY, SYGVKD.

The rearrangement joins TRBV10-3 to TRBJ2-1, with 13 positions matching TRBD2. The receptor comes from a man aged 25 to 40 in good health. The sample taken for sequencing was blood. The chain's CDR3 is CASGLAGEVWNEQFF. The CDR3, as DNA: TGTGCCAGCGGACTAGCGGGAGAGGTGTGGAATGAGCAGTTCTTC.